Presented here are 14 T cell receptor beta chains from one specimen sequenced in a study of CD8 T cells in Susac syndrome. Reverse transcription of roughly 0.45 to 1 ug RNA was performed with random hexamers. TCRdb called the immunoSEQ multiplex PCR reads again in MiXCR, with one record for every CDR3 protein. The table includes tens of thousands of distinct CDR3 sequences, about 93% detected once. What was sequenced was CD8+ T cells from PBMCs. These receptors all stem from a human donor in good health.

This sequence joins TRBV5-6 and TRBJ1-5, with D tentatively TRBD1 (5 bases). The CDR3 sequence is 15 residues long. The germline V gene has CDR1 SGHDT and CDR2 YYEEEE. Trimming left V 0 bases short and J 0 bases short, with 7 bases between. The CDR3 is CASSLGTLSNQPQHF. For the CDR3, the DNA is TGTGCCAGCAGCTTGGGGACACTTAGCAATCAGCCCCAGCATTTT.

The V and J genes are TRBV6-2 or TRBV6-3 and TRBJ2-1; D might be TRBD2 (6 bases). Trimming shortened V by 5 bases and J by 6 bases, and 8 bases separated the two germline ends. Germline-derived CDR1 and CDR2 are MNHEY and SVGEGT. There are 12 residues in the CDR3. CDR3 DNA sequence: TGTGCCAGCAGTGAGACTAGCAATGAGCAGTTCTTC. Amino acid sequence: CASSETSNEQFF.

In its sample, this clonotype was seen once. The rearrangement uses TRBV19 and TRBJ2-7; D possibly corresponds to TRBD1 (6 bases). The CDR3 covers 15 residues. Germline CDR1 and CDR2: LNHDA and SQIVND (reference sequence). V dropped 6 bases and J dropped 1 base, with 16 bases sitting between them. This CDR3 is CASSEDSYSSYEQYF. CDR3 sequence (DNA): TGTGCCAGTAGCGAGGACAGCTACAGTTCCTACGAGCAGTACTTC.

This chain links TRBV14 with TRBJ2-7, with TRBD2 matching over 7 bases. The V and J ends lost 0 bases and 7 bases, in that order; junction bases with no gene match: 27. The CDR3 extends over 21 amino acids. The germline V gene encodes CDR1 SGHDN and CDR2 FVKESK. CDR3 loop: CASSQDSKKSNSPSGDGEQYV. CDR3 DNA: TGTGCCAGCAGCCAAGATAGTAAGAAATCCAACAGTCCAAGCGGGGATGGGGAGCAGTACGTC.

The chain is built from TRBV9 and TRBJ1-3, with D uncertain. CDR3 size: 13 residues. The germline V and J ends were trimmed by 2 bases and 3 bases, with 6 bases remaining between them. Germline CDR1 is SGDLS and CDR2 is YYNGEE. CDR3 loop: CASSVGSGNTIYF. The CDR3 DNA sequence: TGTGCCAGCAGCGTCGGGAGTGGAAACACCATATATTTT.

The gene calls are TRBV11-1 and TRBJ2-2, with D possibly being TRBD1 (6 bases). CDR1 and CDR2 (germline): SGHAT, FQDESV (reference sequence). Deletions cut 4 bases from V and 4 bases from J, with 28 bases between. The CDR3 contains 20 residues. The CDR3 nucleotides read TGTGCCAGCAGCTATAGTTTCCGCACCACAGGGTCCGGACCCACCGGGGAGCTGTTTTTT. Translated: CASSYSFRTTGSGPTGELFF.

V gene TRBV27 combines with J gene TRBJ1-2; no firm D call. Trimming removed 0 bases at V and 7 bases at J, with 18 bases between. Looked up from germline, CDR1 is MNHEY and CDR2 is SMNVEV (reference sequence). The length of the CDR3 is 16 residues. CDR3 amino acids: CASSLSAGPSRSGYTF. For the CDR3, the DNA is TGTGCCAGCAGTTTATCGGCGGGTCCCTCTAGGAGTGGCTACACCTTC.

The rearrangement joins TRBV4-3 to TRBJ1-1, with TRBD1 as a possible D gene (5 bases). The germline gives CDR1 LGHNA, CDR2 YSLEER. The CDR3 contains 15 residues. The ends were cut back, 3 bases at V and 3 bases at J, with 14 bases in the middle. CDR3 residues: CASSHLKSGDTEAFF. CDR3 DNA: TGCGCCAGCAGCCACCTGAAATCGGGGGACACTGAAGCTTTCTTT.

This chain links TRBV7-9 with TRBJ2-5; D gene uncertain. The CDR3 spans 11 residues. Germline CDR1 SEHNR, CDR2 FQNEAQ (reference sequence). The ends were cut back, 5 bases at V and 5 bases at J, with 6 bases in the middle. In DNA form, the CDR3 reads TGTGCCAGCAGCCCGATCGAGACCCAGTACTTC. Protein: CASSPIETQYF.

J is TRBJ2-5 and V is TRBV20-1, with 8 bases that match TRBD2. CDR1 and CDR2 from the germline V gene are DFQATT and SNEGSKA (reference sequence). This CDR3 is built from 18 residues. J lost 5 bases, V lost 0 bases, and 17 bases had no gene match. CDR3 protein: CSARDLTVAGRFWETQYF. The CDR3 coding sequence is TGCAGTGCTAGAGATTTGACGGTAGCGGGGAGGTTCTGGGAGACCCAGTACTTC.

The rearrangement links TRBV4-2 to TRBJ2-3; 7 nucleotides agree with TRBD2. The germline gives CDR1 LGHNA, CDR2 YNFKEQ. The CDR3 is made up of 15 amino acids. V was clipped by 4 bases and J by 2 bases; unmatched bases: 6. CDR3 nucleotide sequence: TGTGCCAGCAGCCCGCGGGAGACCCTCACAGATACGCAGTATTTT. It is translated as CASSPRETLTDTQYF.

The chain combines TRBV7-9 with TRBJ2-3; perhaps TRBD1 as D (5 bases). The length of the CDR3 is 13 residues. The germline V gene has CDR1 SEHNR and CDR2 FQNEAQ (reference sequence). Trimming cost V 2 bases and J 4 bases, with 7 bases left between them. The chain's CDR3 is CASSLWGPDTQYF. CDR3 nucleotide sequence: TGTGCCAGCAGCTTATGGGGCCCAGATACGCAGTATTTT.

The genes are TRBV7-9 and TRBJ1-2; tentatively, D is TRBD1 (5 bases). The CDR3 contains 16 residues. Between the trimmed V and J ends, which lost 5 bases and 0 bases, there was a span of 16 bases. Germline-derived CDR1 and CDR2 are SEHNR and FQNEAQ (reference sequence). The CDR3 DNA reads TGTGCCAGCAGCCTTCGGCAGGGCCAAGCTAACTATGGCTACACCTTC. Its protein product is CASSLRQGQANYGYTF.

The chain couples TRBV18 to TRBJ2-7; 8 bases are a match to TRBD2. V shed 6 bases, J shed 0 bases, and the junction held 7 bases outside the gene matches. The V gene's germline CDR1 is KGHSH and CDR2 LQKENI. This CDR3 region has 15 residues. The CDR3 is CASSKGLEDSYEQYV. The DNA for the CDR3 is TGTGCCAGCTCTAAGGGACTAGAGGACTCCTACGAGCAGTACGTC.